The next 25 T cell receptor beta chains were all read from a single sample in a study of blood T cell repertoires in COVID-19 (TCRdb year 2020). The library was obtained by the immunoSEQ multiplex PCR assay. What TCRdb holds here is the immuneACCESS table cut down to in-frame rearrangements. Part of the clones is not present; checked against another copy, under half of the missing clones reflect an unresolved V gene, and the others are unexplained. The sample table contains 100,000 to 120,000 clones; only one count was recorded for approximately 80% of them. In total, the top ten clones hold 15% of the sample. Sequenced input: peripheral blood. The receptor source for this set is an elderly woman with acute or convalescent COVID-19.

The rearrangement joins TRBV25-1 to TRBJ2-1, with no clear D. V shed 6 bases and J shed 15 bases, with 15 bases lying between them. Per germline, CDR1 MGHDK and CDR2 SYGVNS. The CDR3 extends over 11 amino acids. The CDR3 spells CASRKVQFLFF. The CDR3 DNA follows: TGTGCCAGCAGAAAGGTACAGTTCTTGTTCTTC.

The chain has TRBV7-2 and TRBJ2-5, with 9 bases fitting TRBD2. The germline V gene encodes CDR1 SGHTA and CDR2 FQGNSA. The CDR3 has 14 amino acids. After removal of 5 bases from V and 5 bases from J, the junction contained 6 bases not matched to a gene. The CDR3 protein is CASSRASGKETQYF. DNA for the CDR3: TGTGCCAGCAGCCGGGCTAGCGGGAAGGAGACCCAGTACTTC. Based on the CDR3 plus reference TRBV7-2 and TRBJ2-5, the full variable domain is GAGVSQSPSNKVTEKGKDVELRCDPISGHTALYWYRQSLGQGLEFLIYFQGNSAPDKSGLPSDRFSAERTGGSVSTLTIQRTQQEDSAVYLCASSRASGKETQYFGPGTRLLVL.

This chain joins TRBV7-9 and TRBJ2-1; 8 nucleotides match TRBD2. This CDR3 is built from 16 residues. Germline lookup yields CDR1 SEHNR and CDR2 FQNEAQ (reference sequence). With V trimmed by 6 bases and J by 5 bases, 12 bases remained unmatched. The CDR3 sequence: CASSLPFREGNNEQFF. The CDR3 region has the DNA TGTGCCAGCAGTCTTCCCTTTCGGGAGGGCAACAATGAGCAGTTCTTC.

DNA of the CDR3: TGCGCCAGCAGTGAGTCAAGAGCGCAAGTGAATGAGCAGTTCTTC. It translates to CASSESRAQVNEQFF. The chain links TRBV10-1 to TRBJ2-1; D gene unclear. Between the trimmed V and J ends, which lost 0 bases and 7 bases, there was a span of 13 bases. The CDR3 is 15 residues long. Germline CDR1 and CDR2: WNHNN and SYGVQD (reference sequence).

The V gene is TRBV6-5, the J gene TRBJ2-7, with a possible D match to TRBD2 (6 bases). V lost 7 bases to trimming and J lost 0 bases, with 13 bases between them. This CDR3 comprises 14 residues. Looked up from germline, CDR1 is MNHEY and CDR2 is SVGAGI. The CDR3 region is CASTRAGTSYEQYV. CDR3 DNA sequence: TGTGCCAGCACGAGGGCGGGGACCTCCTACGAGCAGTACGTC.

This chain links TRBV6-5 with TRBJ1-3; no clear D gene. Germline V CDR1 and CDR2: MNHEY, SVGAGI. CDR3 length: 15 residues. V was pared by 0 bases and J by 4 bases, with 10 bases between. CDR3 sequence (DNA): TGTGCCAGCAGTTACTCCGGGGTGTCGGGAAACACCATATATTTT. Translating gives CASSYSGVSGNTIYF.

The chain couples TRBV9 to TRBJ2-5; D is undetermined. This CDR3 contains 12 residues. Trimming pared 3 bases from V and 3 bases from J, leaving 6 bases between. Per the germline V gene, CDR1 is SGDLS and CDR2 is YYNGEE. CDR3 amino acids: CASSAREETQYF. The CDR3 DNA is TGTGCCAGCAGCGCCCGAGAAGAGACCCAGTACTTC.

In nucleotides, the CDR3 is TGTGCCTGGAGTGTCTCTAGGCCCACCGGGGAGCTGTTTTTT. Encoded protein: CAWSVSRPTGELFF. J is TRBJ2-2 and V is TRBV30; no firm D call. Trimming removed 0 bases at V and 4 bases at J, with 9 bases between. The germline V gene has CDR1 GTSNPN and CDR2 SVGIG (reference sequence). CDR3 length: 14 amino acids.

The genes are TRBV19 and TRBJ2-1; D might be TRBD2 (6 bases). The CDR3 consists of 16 residues. CDR1 is LNHDA, CDR2 SQIVND, per germline (reference sequence). Trimming pared 5 bases from V and 5 bases from J, leaving 19 bases between. The CDR3 bases are TGTGCCAGTAGTCCGGGAGTAGCTCTAGTCCACAATGAGCAGTTCTTC. Protein sequence: CASSPGVALVHNEQFF.

This chain connects TRBV24-1 to TRBJ2-3, with 11 bases matching TRBD2. Per the germline V gene, CDR1 is KGHDR and CDR2 is SFDVKD. The CDR3 sequence is 16 residues long. V shed 3 bases and J 3 bases; nucleotides not matched to a gene: 4. The CDR3 DNA reads TGTGCCACCAGTGATCCGATAGCGGGAGGGACAGATACGCAGTATTTT. This translates into CATSDPIAGGTDTQYF.

The chain joins TRBV9 to TRBJ2-3, with 8 bases aligning to TRBD2. The CDR3 extends over 15 amino acids. Germline values: CDR1 SGDLS, CDR2 YYNGEE. V was pared by 2 bases and J by 1 base, with 3 bases of the junction left unmatched. In DNA form, the CDR3 reads TGTGCCAGCAGCGTTCAAGCGGGAGGCACAGATACGCAGTATTTT. It translates to CASSVQAGGTDTQYF.

This clone was recorded once. The chain has TRBV6-2 or TRBV6-3 and TRBJ1-1, with D tentatively TRBD1 (5 bases). With 2 bases removed from V and 6 bases from J, the gap between germline ends came to 16 bases. CDR1 MNHEY and CDR2 SVGEGT come from the germline V gene. There are 15 residues in the CDR3. The CDR3 nucleotides are TGTGCCAGCAGTTACGAAGGCAGGGTAGCCCCTGAAGCTTTCTTT. This codes for CASSYEGRVAPEAFF.

The chain is built from TRBV19 and TRBJ1-2, with 8 bases lining up with TRBD1. In germline, CDR1 is LNHDA, CDR2 SQIVND (reference sequence). Trimming at V came to 5 bases and at J to 4 bases, leaving 9 bases not matched to a gene. The CDR3 is made up of 15 amino acids. In DNA, the CDR3 is TGTGCCAGTAGTCCTTGGACAGGGATAACCTATGGCTACACCTTC. Amino acids: CASSPWTGITYGYTF.

The chain uses TRBV4-3 and TRBJ1-1, with 9 bases aligning to TRBD1. Germline V gene data show CDR1 as LGHNA and CDR2 as YSLEER. There are 15 residues in the CDR3. With V trimmed by 4 bases and J by 1 base, 4 bases remained unmatched. CDR3 bases: TGCGCCAGCAGCCGGGTGGGACAGGGGAACACTGAAGCTTTCTTT. Its translation is CASSRVGQGNTEAFF.

The chain uses TRBV3-1 (or the pseudogene TRBV3-2) and TRBJ1-2; D not resolved. V was cut by 5 bases and J by 4 bases, with 14 bases left in between. This CDR3 is built from 14 residues. Germline V gene sequence: CDR1 LGHDT, CDR2 YNNKEL (reference sequence). CDR3 loop: CASSSRGSLYGYTF. For the CDR3, the DNA is TGTGCCAGCAGCTCCCGGGGATCCCTCTATGGCTACACCTTC.

The chain links TRBV27 to TRBJ1-3; TRBD1 matches at 7 bases. CDR3 length: 17 residues. CDR1 and CDR2 (germline): MNHEY, SMNVEV (reference sequence). The junction had 10 bases not matched to a gene; V was cut back by 5 bases and J by 0 bases. CDR3 in amino acids: CASSPDRRASSGNTIYF. Written as DNA, the CDR3 is TGTGCCAGCAGTCCGGACAGGCGGGCTAGCTCTGGAAACACCATATATTTT.

V gene TRBV21-1 combines with J gene TRBJ2-5; the table's D call, TRBD1, has no DNA check behind it. TRBV21-1 is tagged as a pseudogene. The CDR3 extends over 16 amino acids. CDR3 DNA sequence: TGTGCCAGCAGCGCTTCGGACAGGGACCAGCAAGAGACCCAGTACTTC. Residues: CASSASDRDQQETQYF.

The V and J genes are TRBV27 and TRBJ2-2, with D perhaps TRBD2 (6 bases). Trimming removed 4 bases from V and 0 bases from J, with 15 bases in between. This CDR3 has 17 residues. Germline V CDR1 and CDR2: MNHEY, SMNVEV (reference sequence). For the CDR3, the DNA is TGTGCCAGCAGTTCCCTGGCGGGACTCGCGAACACCGGGGAGCTGTTTTTT. Protein sequence: CASSSLAGLANTGELFF.

The chain employs TRBV6-5 and TRBJ2-5, with 7 bases identical to TRBD2. The V segment lost 6 bases and the J segment 6 bases; nucleotides outside the gene matches: 10. The germline V gene encodes CDR1 MNHEY and CDR2 SVGAGI. The CDR3 runs to 14 residues. The CDR3, as DNA: TGTGCCAGCAGGACTAGGGAGGGTTTAAAGACCCAGTACTTC. It translates to CASRTREGLKTQYF.

The J gene is TRBJ2-3, the V gene TRBV5-6, with 9 positions matching TRBD1. CDR1 and CDR2 (germline): SGHDT, YYEEEE. The CDR3 spans 15 residues. Trimming at V came to 4 bases and at J to 5 bases, leaving 8 bases not matched to a gene. CDR3 bases: TGTGCCAGCAGCGGACAGGGGAGGTTAGGAGATACGCAGTATTTT. It specifies CASSGQGRLGDTQYF.

In its sample, this clone was seen a few times. The chain links TRBV4-3 to TRBJ2-3; 7 nucleotides agree with TRBD2. Germline values: CDR1 LGHNA, CDR2 YSLEER. Losses at the gene ends were 0 bases for V and 7 bases for J; bases not matched to a gene: 10. The CDR3 covers 16 residues. The CDR3 nucleotides read TGCGCCAGCAGCCAAGAACTGGCGGGAGCCCGAAATACGCAGTATTTT. Its translation is CASSQELAGARNTQYF.

This chain links TRBV4-3 with TRBJ1-2, with 7 bases aligning to TRBD1. This CDR3 has 16 amino acids. In germline, CDR1 is LGHNA, CDR2 YSLEER. V gave up 0 bases and J gave up 7 bases; unmatched junction bases: 11. CDR3 bases: TGCGCCAGCAGCCAAGATTCGGCAGGGGGTATTGCTGGCTACACCTTC. The encoded protein is CASSQDSAGGIAGYTF.

This rearrangement joins TRBV2 to TRBJ1-5; 10 positions match TRBD1. Unmatched junction bases numbered 6, after V lost 9 bases and J lost 7 bases. The CDR3 has 13 amino acids. CDR1 and CDR2 (germline): SNHLY, FYNNEI. The CDR3 nucleotides read TGTGCCAGTTCCGGGACAGGGGAACAGCCCCAGCATTTT. Translation gives CASSGTGEQPQHF.

This clone was seen just once. This chain connects TRBV27 to TRBJ2-7; 9 bases line up with TRBD1. CDR3 length: 15 residues. The ends lost 3 bases at V and 3 bases at J; junction bases unmatched: 6. Per the germline V gene, CDR1 is MNHEY and CDR2 is SMNVEV (reference sequence). CDR3 sequence reads: CASSFGTGRRYEQYF. Here the CDR3 DNA reads TGTGCCAGCAGTTTTGGGACAGGGAGACGCTACGAGCAGTACTTC.

The V and J genes are TRBV6-2 or TRBV6-3 and TRBJ1-6, with TRBD1 matching 7 bases. CDR1 and CDR2 from the germline V gene are MNHEY and SVGEGT. The CDR3 is made up of 16 amino acids. V dropped 5 bases and J dropped 3; count of bases not matched to a gene: 7. CDR3 residues: CASSRQGRRYNSPLHF. In DNA, the CDR3 is TGTGCCAGCAGTCGACAGGGTAGACGCTATAATTCACCCCTCCACTTT.